The clone carrying this T cell receptor (beta chain) appeared once. CDR3 length equals 14 residues. Trimming removed 3 bases at V and 3 bases at J, with 12 bases between. The germline V gene encodes CDR1 SNHLY and CDR2 FYNNEI. The data stem from a study of CD8 T cells in Susac syndrome. The study sequenced TCR beta in blood CD8+ and CD4+ T cells. Relapsing-remitting disease, either stable or active, was present in the multiple sclerosis controls, who were treatment-naive patients. Negative isolation yielded CD8+ and CD4+ T cells; FACS enriched TEMRA cells. RNA in amounts of roughly 0.5 to 1 ug was reverse transcribed with random hexamers. One entry per CDR3 protein, called by TCRdb with MiXCR from the immunoSEQ multiplex PCR reads. Of tens of thousands of distinct CDR3 sequences in the sample, around 90% are singletons; the top ten hold 0.5% to 0.6%.

Sequenced: CD8+ T cells from PBMCs. V usage is TRBV2 and J usage is TRBJ2-7; D is unclear. The receptor was isolated from a human donor with multiple sclerosis. In nucleotides, the CDR3 is TGTGCCAGCAGTGAGGACGCCGGAGTCTACGAGCAGTACTTC. Its translation is CASSEDAGVYEQYF.